A single sample gave rise to the 9 T cell receptor beta chains below, sequenced in a study of blood T cell repertoires in COVID-19 (TCRdb year 2020). The receptor library was made with the immunoSEQ multiplex PCR assay. As stored in TCRdb, this immuneACCESS dataset retains in-frame rearrangements with V and J assigned. A fraction of the clones does not appear; measured against another copy, unresolved V genes explain less than half of the discrepancy, and the remainder lacks a known reason. For this sample the table gives about 130,000 clones, of which 86% were detected only once. In total, the top ten clones hold 15% to 20% of the sample. What was sequenced was peripheral blood. The receptors stem from a woman in her 50s who had recovered from COVID-19.

The chain joins TRBV19 to TRBJ2-3; 7 nucleotides align to TRBD2. This CDR3 is 15 amino acids long. Germline lookup yields CDR1 LNHDA and CDR2 SQIVND (reference sequence). With V trimmed by 6 bases and J by 0 bases, 6 bases remained unmatched. CDR3 sequence: CASSILASSTDTQYF. CDR3 coding DNA: TGTGCCAGTAGCATACTAGCGTCTAGCACAGATACGCAGTATTTT.

The rearrangement links TRBV2 to TRBJ1-2, with no clear D. The V end lost 4 bases, the J end lost 1 base, and 7 bases lay between the germline ends. Germline CDR1 SNHLY, CDR2 FYNNEI. The CDR3 length is 13 residues. The CDR3 loop reads CASSVNSNYGYTF. CDR3 coding DNA: TGTGCCAGCAGTGTTAACAGTAACTATGGCTACACCTTC.

The chain is built from TRBV10-1 and TRBJ2-3; 8 bases line up with TRBD1. J lost 3 bases, V lost 8 bases, and 16 bases had no gene match. The CDR3 runs to 17 residues. Per the germline V gene, CDR1 is WNHNN and CDR2 is SYGVQD (reference sequence). CDR3 bases: TGCGCCAGCTCGCTCGGACAGGGCCGATTTGGGACAGATACGCAGTATTTT. It is translated as CASSLGQGRFGTDTQYF.

V is TRBV18 and J is TRBJ2-1; D unclear. Trimming removed 1 base at V and 10 bases at J, with 5 bases between. Germline CDR1 is KGHSH and CDR2 is LQKENI. The CDR3 sequence is 11 residues long. CDR3 in amino acids: CASSPRREQFF. In DNA, the CDR3 is TGTGCCAGCTCACCACGCAGGGAGCAGTTCTTC.

The rearrangement links TRBV4-3 to TRBJ2-3, with D possibly being TRBD2 (5 bases). Germline V gene sequence: CDR1 LGHNA, CDR2 YSLEER. This CDR3 comprises 14 residues. The V end lost 7 bases, the J end lost 2 bases, and 13 bases lay between the germline ends. CDR3 coding DNA: TGCGCCAGCAAAGTTGCAGCGGACACAGATACGCAGTATTTT. It translates to CASKVAADTDTQYF.

There are many counts of this clone. The V gene is TRBV30, the J gene TRBJ1-3; perhaps TRBD1 as D (5 bases). Trimming pared 0 bases from V and 5 bases from J, leaving 8 bases between. The CDR3 spans 13 residues. From germline, CDR1 is GTSNPN and CDR2 SVGIG (reference sequence). CDR3 region: CAWSVGGRNTIYF. CDR3 sequence (DNA): TGTGCCTGGAGTGTCGGGGGACGAAACACCATATATTTT.

This clone was counted many times. This chain connects TRBV29-1 to TRBJ1-5; D possibly corresponds to TRBD1 (5 bases). CDR3 length: 14 amino acids. Trimming shortened V by 6 bases and J by 2 bases, and 14 bases separated the two germline ends. The germline gives CDR1 SQVTM, CDR2 ANQGSEA. CDR3: CSVTGGAGNQPQHF. The CDR3 nucleotides are TGCAGCGTCACTGGCGGGGCCGGCAATCAGCCCCAGCATTTT.

CDR3 sequence: CASSTPSTGETEAFF. The CDR3 DNA reads as TGTGCCAGTAGTACCCCCTCTACAGGGGAAACTGAAGCTTTCTTT. This sequence joins TRBV19 and TRBJ1-1; 7 positions match TRBD1. The CDR3 is 15 residues long. Germline values: CDR1 LNHDA, CDR2 SQIVND (reference sequence). After removal of 4 bases from V and 5 bases from J, the junction contained 10 bases not matched to a gene.

This clone has only one observation. V gene TRBV7-2 combines with J gene TRBJ2-3; 8 bases fit TRBD1. Germline V gene sequence: CDR1 SGHTA, CDR2 FQGNSA. With V trimmed by 3 bases and J by 2 bases, 4 bases remained unmatched. The length of the CDR3 is 15 residues. CDR3 sequence reads: CASSLRTGPTDTQYF. CDR3 DNA: TGTGCCAGCAGCTTGCGGACAGGGCCCACAGATACGCAGTATTTT. Full variable domain (missing parts from reference TRBV7-2 and TRBJ2-3): GAGVSQSPSNKVTEKGKDVELRCDPISGHTALYWYRQSLGQGLEFLIYFQGNSAPDKSGLPSDRFSAERTGGSVSTLTIQRTQQEDSAVYLCASSLRTGPTDTQYFGPGTRLTVL.